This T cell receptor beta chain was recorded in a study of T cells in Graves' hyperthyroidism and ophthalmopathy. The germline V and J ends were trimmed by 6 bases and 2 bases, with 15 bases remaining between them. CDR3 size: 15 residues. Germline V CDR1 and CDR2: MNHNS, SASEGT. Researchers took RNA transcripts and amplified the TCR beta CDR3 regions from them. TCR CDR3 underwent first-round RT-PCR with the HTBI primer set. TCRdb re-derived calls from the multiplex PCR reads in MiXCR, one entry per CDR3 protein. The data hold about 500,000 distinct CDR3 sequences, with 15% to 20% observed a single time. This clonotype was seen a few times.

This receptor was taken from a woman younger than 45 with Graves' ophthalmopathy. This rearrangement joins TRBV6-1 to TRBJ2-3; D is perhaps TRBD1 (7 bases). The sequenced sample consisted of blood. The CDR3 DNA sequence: TGTGCCAGCAGCTCGGCGGGACAGCACACAGATACGCAGTATTTT. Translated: CASSSAGQHTDTQYF.